The 25 T cell receptor delta chains below were found in one sample sequenced in a study of gamma-delta T cells after stem cell transplantation. TCRdb re-called the RT-PCR reads through CATT. The sample includes about 1,300 delta-chain clones, over 1.5% of them seen just once. The material sequenced was gamma-delta T cells. The receptors stem from a human donor. It is not recorded whose cells these are; they may come from a transplant donor.

The sample holds a few counts of this clone. This is likely an artifact of a read error, given a far larger clone one base away. This sample also contains other DNA sequences that code for the same CDR3. The chain is built from TRDV2 and TRDJ2, with 7 nucleotides matching TRDD3. The CDR3 loop spans 20 amino acids. Germline V gene sequence: CDR1 GEAIGNYY, CDR2 EKD. V shed 1 base, J shed 0 bases, and the junction held 16 bases outside the gene matches. As DNA, the CDR3 is TGTGCCTGTGACACGATACTGGGGCATACGGGGCCGCCTTTGACAGCACAACTCTTCTTT. This encodes CACDTILGHTGPPLTAQLFF.

Worth noting for this clone: The protein in TCRdb stems from a much larger clone and differs at residue 12 from this DNA's translation, likely a read error; here the protein is translated from the DNA. This chain links TRDV1 with TRDJ1, with D perhaps TRDD2 (7 bases). Trimming left V 9 bases short and J 4 bases short, with 30 bases between. Looked up from germline, CDR1 is TSWWSYY and CDR2 is QGS. The CDR3 is 18 residues long. CDR3 region: CALPTIPTWTGRLDKLIF. Written as DNA, the CDR3 is TGTGCTCTCCCTACTATTCCTACGTGGACTGGGAGACTCGATAAACTCATCTTT.

This clone was seen more than once but under ten times. This DNA's translation and the protein TCRdb lists, from a much larger clone, do not match at residue 3, likely due to a read error; the protein shown is translated from the DNA. The chain's CDR3 is CARDTLGDTGGKLIF. Here the CDR3 DNA reads TGTGCCCGTGACACACTGGGGGATACGGGGGGTAAACTCATCTTT. The V gene is TRDV2, the J gene TRDJ1, with TRDD3 matching 13 bases. Germline loops: CDR1 GEAIGNYY, CDR2 EKD. The CDR3 contains 15 residues.

This clone was observed a handful of times. This probably arose from a read error, given a far larger clone one base away. The same CDR3 can be traced to other DNA sequences in this sample. The chain recombines TRDV2 with TRDJ1, with 9 bases identical to TRDD3. This CDR3 region has 24 residues. Looked up from germline, CDR1 is GEAIGNYY and CDR2 is EKD. Trimming at V came to 0 bases and at J to 1 base, leaving 29 bases not matched to a gene. DNA for the CDR3: TGTGCCTGTGACACCGTCCTACCCGAACCTCGTACCGGGGGATACAAGGAAGTCACCGATAAACTCATCTTT. This gives the protein CACDTVLPEPRTGGYKEVTDKLIF.

Concerning this clone: A far larger clone is off by one base, so a read error is likely. The sample holds other DNA sequences that translate to the same CDR3. V gene TRDV1 combines with J gene TRDJ1; 13 bases agree with TRDD3. Germline values: CDR1 TSWWSYY, CDR2 QGS. CDR3 size: 19 residues. The V gene end was trimmed by 5 bases and the J gene end by 0 bases; junction bases not matched to a gene: 12. The CDR3 bases are TGTGCTCTTGGGTTCGGGACTGGGGGATACGCCATTTACACCGATAAACTCATCTTT. Its translation is CALGFGTGGYAIYTDKLIF.

A remark on this clone: The protein held in TCRdb is that of a much larger clone and does not match this DNA's translation at residue 6, likely because of a read error; the protein shown is translated from the DNA. The chain joins TRDV2 to TRDJ2; the D gene is possibly TRDD3 (6 bases). Trimming shortened V by 1 base and J by 0 bases, and 23 bases separated the two germline ends. Germline V gene data show CDR1 as GEAIGNYY and CDR2 as EKD. This CDR3 region has 20 residues. The CDR3 nucleotides are TGTGCCTGTGACACGTTACTGGGACATACGGGGCCGCCTTTGACAGCACAACTCTTCTTT. Translating it yields CACDTLLGHTGPPLTAQLFF.

There are a few counts of this clone. A single base is all that separates this from a far larger clone, so a read error is likely. Within the sample, other DNA sequences also encode this same CDR3. The chain has TRDV2 and TRDJ1; 8 bases match TRDD3. The CDR3 consists of 22 residues. Germline V gives CDR1 GEAIGNYY, CDR2 EKD. DNA of the CDR3: TGTGCCTGTGACACCGTTTCTACGAAGCTAGTGGGGGATGGAGGGTACACCGATAAACTCATATTT. Amino acids: CACDTVSTKLVGDGGYTDKLIF.

This clone was detected a few times. A far larger clone is just one base off, so this is likely a read error. The same CDR3 arises from other DNA sequences in this sample as well. The chain recombines TRDV2 with TRDJ1; 11 bases fit TRDD3. CDR1 GEAIGNYY and CDR2 EKD come from the germline V gene. This CDR3 has 18 amino acids. The DNA for the CDR3 is TGTGCTTGTGAACAACTGGGGGATAGGGGGTCCGCCGCCGATAAACTCATCTTT. This encodes CACEQLGDRGSAADKLIF.

Concerning this clone itself: This likely traces to a read error, being one base from a far larger clone. The chain joins TRDV2 to TRDJ1; 13 bases are a match to TRDD3. The ends lost 3 bases at V and 3 bases at J; junction bases unmatched: 18. CDR1 GEAIGNYY and CDR2 EKD come from the germline V gene. The CDR3 has 20 amino acids. CDR3 coding DNA: TGTGCCTGTGACCCACTACTGGGGGATACGGAGGTCTCAGAGGCCGATAAACTCATCTTT. This gives the protein CACDPLLGDTEVSEADKLIF.

This clone was detected a few times. The amino acid sequence in TCRdb belongs to a much larger clone and departs from this DNA's translation at residue 9, likely a sequencing read error; the sequence shown is translated from the DNA. The J gene is TRDJ1, the V gene TRDV2, with 8 bases fitting TRDD3. The CDR3 has 22 residues. The V gene end was trimmed by 0 bases and the J gene end by 0 bases; junction bases not matched to a gene: 23. The germline CDR1 and CDR2 sequences are GEAIGNYY and EKD. The DNA for the CDR3 is TGTGCCTGTGACACCGTTTCTACGAGGCTAGTGGGGGATGGAGGGTACACCGATAAACTCATCTTT. Translation gives CACDTVSTRLVGDGGYTDKLIF.

Within the sample, this clone is hyperexpanded. Other DNA sequences in this specimen translate into the identical CDR3. J is TRDJ1 and V is TRDV2, with D possibly being TRDD3 (6 bases). V was trimmed by 6 bases and J by 0 bases, leaving 19 bases between them. The CDR3 covers 16 residues. Germline-derived CDR1 and CDR2 are GEAIGNYY and EKD. CDR3 amino acids: CACSGLGIVNTDKLIF. DNA of the CDR3: TGTGCCTGTAGCGGATTGGGGATCGTTAACACCGATAAACTCATCTTT.

Comments on this clone: Given a far larger clone just one base away, this is likely a sequencing read error. Other DNA sequences in the sample encode the same CDR3. The J gene is TRDJ1, the V gene TRDV2; D is perhaps TRDD2 or TRDD3 (5 bases each). The ends were cut back, 0 bases at V and 1 base at J, with 26 bases in the middle. CDR3 length equals 20 residues. CDR1 is GEAIGNYY and CDR2 is EKD in the germline V gene. CDR3 sequence (DNA): TGTGCCTGTGACACCCTCCTCCTTCGAACTGGAGGATCTTCCACCGATAAACTCATCTTT. Protein sequence: CACDTLLLRTGGSSTDKLIF.

With respect to this clone: A read error likely explains why the TCRdb protein, taken from a much larger clone, differs from this DNA's translation at residue 7; the protein shown is translated from the DNA. The gene calls are TRDV2 and TRDJ3; the match to TRDD3 covers 10 bases. This CDR3 has 19 amino acids. The germline gives CDR1 GEAIGNYY, CDR2 EKD. V lost 0 bases, J lost 2 bases, and 6 bases stayed unmatched. CDR3 sequence (DNA): TGTGCCTGTGACACCGTGATGGGGGATACCACCTGGGACACCCGACAGATGTTTTTC. Protein: CACDTVMGDTTWDTRQMFF.

By share, this clone ranks as large. Other DNA sequences in this sample translate to the same CDR3. The chain carries TRDV2 and TRDJ1; 8 bases are shared with TRDD3. The CDR3 contains 22 residues. The V gene end was trimmed by 0 bases and the J gene end by 0 bases; junction bases not matched to a gene: 23. The germline gives CDR1 GEAIGNYY, CDR2 EKD. CDR3 protein: CACDTVSTKLVGDGGYTDKLIF. In DNA form, the CDR3 reads TGTGCCTGTGACACCGTTTCTACGAAGCTAGTGGGGGATGGAGGGTACACCGATAAACTCATCTTT.

This clone was observed a handful of times. With only one base between it and a far larger clone, this is likely a read error. The CDR3 sequence: CACELLGLRDKVRYTDKLIF. CDR3 DNA: TGTGCCTGTGAGTTGTTGGGACTGAGGGATAAGGTCCGGTACACCGATAAACTCATCTTT. The chain uses TRDV2 and TRDJ1; TRDD3 is a possible D gene (6 bases). The CDR3 extends over 20 amino acids. V dropped 4 bases and J dropped 0 bases, with 29 bases sitting between them. CDR1 and CDR2 from the germline V gene are GEAIGNYY and EKD.

The rearrangement joins TRDV2 to TRDJ1; 9 bases fit TRDD3. This CDR3 is built from 18 residues. Germline assignment: CDR1 GEAIGNYY and CDR2 EKD. V was clipped by 0 bases and J by 0 bases; unmatched bases: 10. CDR3 bases: TGTGCCTGTGACACCATCCTTTCTACTGGGGGACACACCGATAAACTCATCTTT. Amino acids: CACDTILSTGGHTDKLIF.

About this clone: TCRdb's protein for this DNA is that of a much larger clone and differs from the translation at residue 16, likely a read error; the protein shown is the DNA translation. The CDR3: CACDTAAGGYGSSWDARQMFF. The CDR3 nucleotides read TGTGCCTGTGACACCGCCGCTGGGGGATACGGGAGCTCCTGGGACGCCCGACAGATGTTTTTC. The V and J genes are TRDV2 and TRDJ3, with TRDD3 identical over 12 bases. The germline gives CDR1 GEAIGNYY, CDR2 EKD. This CDR3 has 21 amino acids.

The chain recombines TRDV2 with TRDJ1; 9 positions agree with TRDD3. CDR3 length: 13 residues. Germline V gene lookup returns CDR1 GEAIGNYY and CDR2 EKD. V dropped 4 bases and J dropped 8; count of bases not matched to a gene: 7. The CDR3 DNA follows: TGTGCCTGTGAACAACTGGGGGACTCGAAACTCATCTTT. Its translation: CACEQLGDSKLIF.

Regarding this clone: The translation of this DNA and the TCRdb protein of a much larger clone differ at residue 9, probably owing to a read error; the protein shown here is translated from the DNA. CDR3 sequence: CACDPVLGGSKLIF. The CDR3 DNA sequence: TGTGCCTGTGACCCCGTACTGGGGGGCTCGAAACTCATCTTT. The V and J genes are TRDV2 and TRDJ1; 8 nucleotides agree with TRDD3. V dropped 3 bases and J dropped 8; count of bases not matched to a gene: 10. Germline CDR1 GEAIGNYY, CDR2 EKD. The CDR3 runs to 14 residues.

This clone appeared a few times. Given a far larger clone just one base away, this is likely a sequencing read error. Within the sample, other DNA sequences also encode this same CDR3. The V and J genes are TRDV2 and TRDJ1; 11 nucleotides match TRDD3. Germline V gene sequence: CDR1 GEAIGNYY, CDR2 EKD. V shed 1 base and J 3 bases; nucleotides not matched to a gene: 12. This CDR3 is built from 18 residues. As DNA, the CDR3 is TGTGCCTGTGACACGTCTTGGGGGATACGCCGGGGGTCCGATAAACTCATCTTT. It yields the protein CACDTSWGIRRGSDKLIF.

This clone is labeled large. Additional DNA sequences in this sample encode the identical CDR3. This chain connects TRDV2 to TRDJ1, with D perhaps TRDD3 (6 bases). Trimming stripped 3 bases from V and 0 bases from J, with 31 bases between. Germline lookup yields CDR1 GEAIGNYY and CDR2 EKD. CDR3 size: 21 residues. The CDR3 here is CACDLPTSFAVGAPHTDKLIF. As DNA, the CDR3 is TGTGCCTGTGACCTCCCAACCTCCTTCGCGGTGGGGGCCCCACACACCGATAAACTCATCTTT.

In its sample, this clone ranks as medium-sized. This clone may be a read error of a much larger clone one base away. The sample carries other DNA sequences with the same CDR3. The V and J genes are TRDV2 and TRDJ1; D unclear. The CDR3 extends over 15 amino acids. CDR1 is GEAIGNYY, CDR2 EKD, per germline. For the CDR3, the DNA is TGCGCCTGTGACACCGTAGTTAGTCGGAACGGTAAACTCATCTTT. This translates into CACDTVVSRNGKLIF.

On this clone itself: This sequence is one base from a far larger clone and is likely a read error. The same CDR3 also results from other DNA sequences found in this sample. The chain links TRDV2 to TRDJ1, with D uncertain. Germline V gives CDR1 GEAIGNYY, CDR2 EKD. The CDR3 sequence is 16 residues long. Here the CDR3 DNA reads TGTGCCTGTGAAGGGTTAGTCGGGTCTAACACCGATAAGCTCATCTTT. This translates into CACEGLVGSNTDKLIF.

With respect to this clone: A read error likely explains why the TCRdb protein, taken from a much larger clone, differs from this DNA's translation at residue 7; the protein shown is translated from the DNA. This chain links TRDV2 with TRDJ1; D remains ambiguous. The CDR3 totals 15 residues. Deletions cut 0 bases from V and 0 bases from J, with 10 bases between. CDR1 and CDR2 from the germline V gene are GEAIGNYY and EKD. CDR3 amino acids: CACDTVMRYTDKLIF. Here the CDR3 DNA reads TGTGCCTGTGACACCGTTATGAGGTACACCGATAAACTCATCTTT.

This clone was seen a few times. This likely reflects a read error, since a far larger clone is one base away. Other DNA sequences of this sample code for an identical CDR3. The chain joins TRDV2 to TRDJ1, with D possibly being TRDD3 (6 bases). Germline CDR1 is GEAIGNYY and CDR2 is EKD. CDR3 length equals 19 residues. V was clipped by 1 base and J by 5 bases, with 28 bases between them. This CDR3 reads CACDTLLKHSGGHTDKLIF. As DNA, the CDR3 is TGTGCCTGTGACACGCTCCTCAAACATTCCGGGGGACATACTGATAAACTCATCTTT.